The clone carrying this T cell receptor beta chain appeared a few times. This entry belongs to a study of tumor-infiltrating lymphocytes in primary liver carcinoma. With approximately 500 ng total RNA as template and a constant-region primer, TCR beta cDNA was made. Slightly modified ARM-PCR served as the procedure for the TCR beta libraries. These libraries came from three rounds of nested multiplex PCR. Amplification in the first two PCR rounds was performed using TRBV1-TRBV30 forward primers and a C-beta reverse primer for around 9 cycles each. TCRdb redid the calling of the multiplex PCR reads with MiXCR, one entry per CDR3 protein. The table has approximately 330,000 distinct CDR3 sequences, about 65% seen once. With 4 bases removed from V and 10 bases from J, the gap between germline ends came to 18 bases. This CDR3 is built from 14 residues. From germline, CDR1 is SGHVS and CDR2 FQNEAQ. Unsorted whole blood served as the source of blood RNA, and germline DNA was extracted as well. Roughly 4.3 milliliters of peripheral blood were collected before surgery.

The specimen sequenced was peripheral blood. The clonotype was recovered from a man aged 35 to 55 with primary liver carcinoma and hepatitis B virus infection. The rearrangement joins TRBV7-8 to TRBJ2-3; D may be TRBD1 (5 bases). Written as DNA, the CDR3 is TGTGCCAGCAGCTCGACAGTCCCTCGCGCGGCGCAGTATTTT. Protein product: CASSSTVPRAAQYF.